The next 17 T cell receptor beta chains were all read from a single sample in a study of identical twins. A single record per CDR3 protein comes from TCRdb applying MiXCR to the 5' RACE reads. The table has 200,000 or so distinct CDR3 sequences, 7.5% seen once. The data also belong to a second study, concerning yellow fever vaccine responses in identical twins.

Sequences were obtained from memory (CD45RO+) T cells sorted from blood. Source of these receptors: a woman younger than 35 in good health.

This clonotype was observed a few times. The rearrangement joins TRBV7-3 to TRBJ2-3, with D tentatively TRBD1 (5 bases). Germline CDR1 is SGHTA and CDR2 is FQGTGA. The CDR3 has 13 residues. V lost 11 bases and J 0 bases, leaving 12 bases between the germline ends. DNA for the CDR3: TGTGCCTCGGGCAGGGATAGCACAGATACGCAGTATTTT. This sequence encodes CASGRDSTDTQYF.

This clonotype came up many times. The chain couples TRBV18 to TRBJ2-2; no firm D call. Trimming left V 0 bases short and J 2 bases short, with 1 base between. Germline assignment: CDR1 KGHSH and CDR2 LQKENI. The CDR3 has 13 amino acids. CDR3 in amino acids: CASSPPNTGELFF. The CDR3 DNA is TGTGCCAGCTCACCACCTAACACCGGGGAGCTGTTTTTT.

The V gene is TRBV2, the J gene TRBJ2-1, with 7 bases that match TRBD1. Losses at the gene ends were 5 bases for V and 6 bases for J; bases not matched to a gene: 10. The CDR3 is made up of 15 amino acids. CDR1 is SNHLY and CDR2 is FYNNEI in the germline V gene. CDR3 loop: CASSQQGTHGNEQFF. DNA of the CDR3: TGTGCCAGCAGTCAACAGGGGACCCATGGCAATGAGCAGTTCTTC.

Ten or more counts support this clonotype. V and J are TRBV11-2 and TRBJ2-7; no clear D gene. CDR1 is SGHAT, CDR2 FQNNGV, per germline. The CDR3 covers 13 residues. V was trimmed by 0 bases and J by 7 bases, leaving 10 bases between them. In DNA form, the CDR3 reads TGTGCCAGCAGCTTAGATCCACCATATGAGCAGTACTTC. Amino acid sequence: CASSLDPPYEQYF.

The V gene is TRBV2, the J gene TRBJ2-1; D not certain. The CDR3 is 12 amino acids. V gave up 8 bases and J gave up 4 bases, with 9 bases separating them. CDR1 is SNHLY, CDR2 FYNNEI, per germline. DNA of the CDR3: TGTGCCAGCGGGGTCCAGTACAATGAGCAGTTCTTC. It translates to CASGVQYNEQFF.

This clonotype has a count of ten or more. The CDR3 is CASSPGTGAGNTIYF. The CDR3 region has the DNA TGTGCCAGCAGCCCTGGGACAGGGGCTGGAAACACCATATATTTT. The rearrangement links TRBV3-1 to TRBJ1-3, with TRBD1 matching 10 bases. The germline gives CDR1 LGHDT, CDR2 YNNKEL (reference sequence). The CDR3 is 15 amino acids. V lost 4 bases to trimming and J lost 2 bases; unmatched junction nucleotides: 2.

This clonotype was seen ten or more times. J is TRBJ2-5 and V is TRBV29-1, with TRBD2 matching over 12 bases. CDR3 length: 15 residues. Losses at the gene ends were 3 bases for V and 1 base for J; bases not matched to a gene: 3. CDR1 and CDR2 from the germline V gene are SQVTM and ANQGSEA. In DNA, the CDR3 is TGCAGCGTTGATGGACTAGCGGGGCTCCAAGAGACCCAGTACTTC. Its translation: CSVDGLAGLQETQYF.

V gene TRBV30 combines with J gene TRBJ2-7, with TRBD2 identical over 7 bases. The germline V gene has CDR1 GTSNPN and CDR2 SVGIG (reference sequence). V trimming: 5 bases; J trimming: 1 base; junction bases outside the gene matches: 11. The CDR3 is 15 amino acids. Here the CDR3 reads CAWGGGGGLSYEQYF. The CDR3 DNA reads as TGTGCCTGGGGCGGGGGTGGTGGGCTTTCCTACGAGCAGTACTTC.

The rearrangement links TRBV21-1 to TRBJ2-3. TRBV21-1 has pseudogene status. The CDR3 spans 12 residues. The CDR3 region is CASSKVGDTQYF. CDR3 nucleotides: TGTGCCAGCAGCAAAGTTGGGGATACGCAGTATTTT.

Ten or more counts support this clonotype. The chain employs TRBV7-9 and TRBJ2-5; D remains unclear. V lost 3 bases to trimming and J lost 5 bases, with 10 bases between them. CDR3 length equals 13 residues. The germline V gene has CDR1 SEHNR and CDR2 FQNEAQ (reference sequence). CDR3 residues: CASSFEGGETQYF. The CDR3 DNA sequence: TGTGCCAGCAGCTTTGAAGGTGGGGAGACCCAGTACTTC.

Only a few counts were recorded for this clonotype. The rearrangement links TRBV20-1 to TRBJ2-5, with TRBD2 identical over 14 bases. Germline assignment: CDR1 DFQATT and CDR2 SNEGSKA (reference sequence). V was pared by 6 bases and J by 6 bases, with 6 bases of the junction left unmatched. The length of the CDR3 is 14 residues. In nucleotides, the CDR3 is TGCAGTGCCTGGACTAGCGGGGGGTTAAAGACCCAGTACTTC. Translated: CSAWTSGGLKTQYF.

At least ten counts were recorded for this clonotype. The chain employs TRBV7-2 and TRBJ1-1, with a weak D call TRBD1 (5 bases). This CDR3 has 14 amino acids. Trimming cost V 5 bases and J 1 base, with 11 bases left between them. CDR1 is SGHTA, CDR2 FQGNSA, per germline. Here the CDR3 DNA reads TGTGCCAGCAGCCCACGGCAGGGGAACACTGAAGCTTTCTTT. Amino acid sequence: CASSPRQGNTEAFF. Supplemented by reference TRBV7-2 and TRBJ1-1, the full variable domain reads GAGVSQSPSNKVTEKGKDVELRCDPISGHTALYWYRQSLGQGLEFLIYFQGNSAPDKSGLPSDRFSAERTGGSVSTLTIQRTQQEDSAVYLCASSPRQGNTEAFFGQGTRLTVV.

This clonotype was counted many times. The rearrangement links TRBV6-2 or TRBV6-3 to TRBJ2-7, with D hard to call. V lost 6 bases, J lost 3 bases, and 9 bases lay in between. The CDR3 contains 12 residues. CDR1 is MNHEY and CDR2 is SVGEGT in the germline V gene. CDR3 nucleotide sequence: TGTGCCAGCAGGATGGGTAGCTACGAGCAGTACTTC. Translation gives CASRMGSYEQYF.

This clonotype was counted between two and nine times. V is TRBV7-2 and J is TRBJ2-5; possible D gene TRBD1, 6 bases. The CDR3 has 14 residues. Germline CDR1 is SGHTA and CDR2 is FQGNSA. Trimming took 5 bases from V and 3 from J, leaving 13 bases between them. CDR3 DNA sequence: TGTGCCAGCAGCGCGAGGGGGACGGAAGAGACCCAGTACTTC. It encodes CASSARGTEETQYF. Combining the CDR3 with reference TRBV7-2 and TRBJ2-5 gives the whole variable domain GAGVSQSPSNKVTEKGKDVELRCDPISGHTALYWYRQSLGQGLEFLIYFQGNSAPDKSGLPSDRFSAERTGGSVSTLTIQRTQQEDSAVYLCASSARGTEETQYFGPGTRLLVL.

The table lists this clonotype with a few counts. This chain uses TRBV20-1 with TRBJ2-6; tentative D call: TRBD1 (5 bases). The germline V gene has CDR1 DFQATT and CDR2 SNEGSKA (reference sequence). This CDR3 spans 18 amino acids. V dropped 1 base and J dropped 0 bases, with 16 bases sitting between them. CDR3 in amino acids: CSARARSGPLSGANVLTF. The CDR3 region has the DNA TGCAGTGCTAGAGCCCGGTCAGGGCCCCTCTCTGGGGCCAACGTCCTGACTTTC.

The sample holds a few counts of this clonotype. The chain employs TRBV2 and TRBJ2-5, with 14 bases matching TRBD2. The germline gives CDR1 SNHLY, CDR2 FYNNEI. J gave up 4 bases and V 4 bases, and 14 bases lay outside the gene matches. The CDR3 covers 19 residues. The CDR3 is CASSGVGLAGERVRETQYF. As DNA, the CDR3 is TGTGCCAGCAGTGGTGTGGGACTAGCGGGAGAAAGGGTACGAGAGACCCAGTACTTC.

The chain uses TRBV20-1 and TRBJ1-2; D perhaps matches TRBD1 (6 bases). In germline, CDR1 is DFQATT, CDR2 SNEGSKA (reference sequence). The CDR3 runs 14 residues. V was cut by 5 bases and J by 0 bases, with 13 bases left in between. DNA of the CDR3: TGCAGTGCTGGGGGGGGGCTCCCTAACTATGGCTACACCTTC. As protein: CSAGGGLPNYGYTF.